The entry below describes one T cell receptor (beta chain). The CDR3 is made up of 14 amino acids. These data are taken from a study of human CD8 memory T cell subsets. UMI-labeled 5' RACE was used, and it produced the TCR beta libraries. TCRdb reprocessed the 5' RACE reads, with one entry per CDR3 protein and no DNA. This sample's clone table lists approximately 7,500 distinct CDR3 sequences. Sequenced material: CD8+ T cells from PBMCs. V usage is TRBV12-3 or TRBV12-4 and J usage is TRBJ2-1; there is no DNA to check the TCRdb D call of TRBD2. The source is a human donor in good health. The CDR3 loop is CASFETSGSYEQFF.